The 21 T cell receptor beta chains below were found in one sample sequenced in a study of blood T cells in healthy people across ages. Together with a sample-barcoded 5' primer, a J-beta primer mix was included in a second PCR lasting roughly 6 to 12 cycles. TCRdb reprocessed the 5' RACE reads with MiXCR, giving one entry per CDR3 protein. This table has about 830,000 distinct CDR3 sequences, about 62% appearing once. The sequenced sample was blood. The source of these receptors is a man younger than 45 in good health.

This clonotype was seen more than once but under ten times. This chain uses TRBV4-1 with TRBJ2-3; D remains unclear. Trimming took 6 bases from V and 0 from J, leaving 10 bases between them. The CDR3 has 14 amino acids. Germline assignment: CDR1 MGHRA and CDR2 YSYEKL. CDR3 in amino acids: CASSWERSTDTQYF. The CDR3 DNA follows: TGCGCCAGCAGTTGGGAAAGGAGCACAGATACGCAGTATTTT.

The V call is TRBV21-1, the J call TRBJ1-6; TRBD1 is taken as the D call from the table, unchecked against the DNA. TRBV21-1 is labeled a pseudogene. The CDR3 extends over 18 amino acids. This CDR3 reads CASSSRGGGQGRNSPLHF. CDR3 DNA: TGTGCCAGCAGCAGTCGAGGTGGGGGACAGGGAAGAAATTCACCCCTCCACTTT.

The V call is TRBV6-5, the J call TRBJ2-5; possible D gene TRBD1, 6 bases. The end of the DNA is better explained by TRBJ2-7, so the J call may be wrong. CDR1 and CDR2 (germline): MNHEY, SVGAGI. CDR3 length: 15 amino acids. CDR3 sequence: CASSYLTGSPDEQYF. DNA of the CDR3: TGTGCCAGCAGTTACCTCACAGGGTCCCCAGACGAGCAGTACTTC.

The chain carries TRBV29-1 and TRBJ2-7; D remains unclear. The J call could be wrong; TRBJ2-5 is a better fit for the DNA end. Germline V gene lookup returns CDR1 SQVTM and CDR2 ANQGSEA. This CDR3 is built from 13 residues. Here the CDR3 DNA reads TGCAGCGTTGTAGGTTGGTTGAAAGAGACCCAGTACTTC. Residues: CSVVGWLKETQYF.

CDR3 amino acids: CASGPNEQYF. The CDR3 coding sequence is TGTGCCAGCGGACCTAACGAGCAGTACTTC. The rearrangement links TRBV6-2 or TRBV6-3 to TRBJ2-5; no firm D call. The J call is uncertain, as TRBJ2-7 better fits the DNA end. This CDR3 contains 10 residues. The germline V gene encodes CDR1 MNHEY and CDR2 SVGEGT.

The genes are TRBV7-2 and TRBJ2-5, with 13 bases that match TRBD2. This CDR3 comprises 16 residues. V lost 5 bases and J lost 4; bases outside the gene matches: 7. Germline V CDR1 and CDR2: SGHTA, FQGNSA. Here the CDR3 DNA reads TGTGCCAGCAGCCGGCGGGGGACTAGCGGGGTAGAGACCCAGTACTTC. Its translation is CASSRRGTSGVETQYF. The full variable domain, completed using reference TRBV7-2 and TRBJ2-5, is GAGVSQSPSNKVTEKGKDVELRCDPISGHTALYWYRQSLGQGLEFLIYFQGNSAPDKSGLPSDRFSAERTGGSVSTLTIQRTQQEDSAVYLCASSRRGTSGVETQYFGPGTRLLVL.

This chain connects TRBV9 to TRBJ2-5; TRBD2 aligns across 7 bases. Unmatched junction bases numbered 8, after V lost 6 bases and J lost 0 bases. Germline V gene sequence: CDR1 SGDLS, CDR2 YYNGEE. This CDR3 has 15 residues. Here the CDR3 reads CASTSGDYYQETQYF. CDR3 nucleotides: TGTGCCAGCACCTCCGGGGACTACTACCAAGAGACCCAGTACTTC. Full variable domain (missing parts from reference TRBV9 and TRBJ2-5): DSGVTQTPKHLITATGQRVTLRCSPRSGDLSVYWYQQSLDQGLQFLIQYYNGEERAKGNILERFSAQQFPDLHSELNLSSLELGDSALYFCASTSGDYYQETQYFGPGTRLLVL.

This clonotype was detected only a few times. The chain combines TRBV5-5 with TRBJ2-4; D uncertain. Germline-derived CDR1 and CDR2 are SGHKS and YYEKEE (reference sequence). The CDR3 is 14 amino acids. Trimming cost V 6 bases and J 0 bases, with 10 bases left between them. Written as DNA, the CDR3 is TGTGCCAGCATAGGAGACCTAGCCAAAAACATTCAGTACTTC. It codes for CASIGDLAKNIQYF.

This clonotype came up many times. The chain links TRBV7-2 to TRBJ2-7, with 13 bases aligning to TRBD2. The V gene end was trimmed by 5 bases and the J gene end by 7 bases; junction bases not matched to a gene: 11. The CDR3 totals 16 residues. Germline CDR1 and CDR2: SGHTA and FQGNSA. The CDR3 nucleotides are TGTGCCAGCAGCCTATCACTAGCGGGGGGGCGGAGTGAGCAGTACTTC. It encodes CASSLSLAGGRSEQYF.

The sample holds many counts of this clonotype. The chain couples TRBV6-2 or TRBV6-3 to TRBJ2-7, with D perhaps TRBD2 (6 bases). Per germline, CDR1 MNHEY and CDR2 SVGEGT. The CDR3 totals 15 residues. Trimming stripped 7 bases from V and 6 bases from J, with 22 bases between. This CDR3 is CASTSYPGLPREQYF. The CDR3 nucleotides are TGTGCCAGCACTTCTTATCCGGGACTCCCTCGCGAGCAGTACTTC.

This clonotype was detected ten times or more. CDR3 bases: TGCAGCCAACAGGGGGGCAATGGCGAGCAGTACTTC. Its translation is CSQQGGNGEQYF. This sequence joins TRBV20-1 and TRBJ2-7, with 8 bases fitting TRBD1. Germline CDR1 and CDR2: DFQATT and SNEGSKA (reference sequence). This CDR3 region has 12 residues.

The chain couples TRBV6-5 to TRBJ1-4; 8 positions match TRBD1. Germline loops: CDR1 MNHEY, CDR2 SVGAGI. With V trimmed by 2 bases and J by 8 bases, 10 bases remained unmatched. The CDR3 runs to 16 residues. CDR3 sequence: CASSYGPGGASEKLFF. DNA for the CDR3: TGTGCCAGCAGTTACGGGCCAGGGGGCGCATCCGAAAAACTGTTTTTT.

This clonotype was counted ten times or more. The chain joins TRBV4-3 to TRBJ2-3, with D uncertain. The CDR3 has 15 amino acids. CDR1 is LGHNA, CDR2 YSLEER, per germline. V dropped 5 bases and J dropped 6 bases, with 18 bases sitting between them. CDR3 DNA sequence: TGCGCCAGCAGCTTTGACTCCAGGAGTAGGGATACGCAGTATTTT. Protein: CASSFDSRSRDTQYF.

This chain connects TRBV12-3 or TRBV12-4 to TRBJ1-2; 11 bases align to TRBD1. V was clipped by 5 bases and J by 9 bases; unmatched bases: 14. The CDR3 totals 16 residues. The DNA of the CDR3 is TGTGCCAGCAGTAAAAGGACAGGGGGCGGGCTTTCTAGCTACACCTTC. Translated: CASSKRTGGGLSSYTF.

V gene TRBV3-1 combines with J gene TRBJ2-5; 7 bases agree with TRBD1. The V gene end was trimmed by 0 bases and the J gene end by 9 bases; junction bases not matched to a gene: 10. Per germline, CDR1 LGHDT and CDR2 YNNKEL (reference sequence). This CDR3 is built from 15 residues. CDR3 protein: CASSQDLRTGLAQYF. The CDR3 bases are TGTGCCAGCAGCCAAGATTTACGGACAGGCTTGGCCCAGTACTTC.

This clonotype showed up many times. The rearrangement links TRBV11-2 to TRBJ1-5; possible D gene TRBD1, 5 bases. Germline V CDR1 and CDR2: SGHAT, FQNNGV. V was pared by 0 bases and J by 7 bases, with 13 bases between. CDR3 length: 15 residues. The CDR3 region has the DNA TGTGCCAGCAGCTTAGAGGGGGGGGAAGGGCAGCCCCAGCATTTT. Amino acids: CASSLEGGEGQPQHF.

J is TRBJ1-2 and V is TRBV12-3 or TRBV12-4; maybe TRBD1 (6 bases). V was trimmed by 6 bases and J by 4 bases, leaving 21 bases between them. CDR3 size: 16 residues. This chain's CDR3 is CASSPTRQATIYGYTF. The CDR3 DNA reads TGTGCCAGCAGCCCAACTCGACAGGCGACTATCTATGGCTACACCTTC.

There are a few counts of this clonotype. The chain recombines TRBV6-2 or TRBV6-3 with TRBJ2-1, with D possibly matching TRBD2 (6 bases). This CDR3 comprises 12 residues. CDR1 MNHEY and CDR2 SVGEGT come from the germline V gene. The V end lost 8 bases, the J end lost 6 bases, and 11 bases lay between the germline ends. The CDR3 DNA sequence: TGTGCCAGCCTATCCGGGGGCAATGAGCAGTTCTTC. Amino acids: CASLSGGNEQFF.

The rearrangement joins TRBV4-2 to TRBJ2-7, with 9 bases lining up with TRBD2. The DNA matches TRBJ2-5 better at its end, which makes the J call doubtful. Germline values: CDR1 LGHNA, CDR2 YNFKEQ. This CDR3 comprises 15 residues. This CDR3 is CASSQEIAGEETQYF. The CDR3 DNA is TGTGCCAGCAGCCAAGAAATAGCGGGGGAAGAGACCCAGTACTTC.

There are a few counts of this clonotype. The chain combines TRBV2 with TRBJ1-2; TRBD1 is a possible D gene (6 bases). Per germline, CDR1 SNHLY and CDR2 FYNNEI. The CDR3 length is 13 residues. V shed 3 bases and J shed 2 bases, with 7 bases lying between them. The CDR3 bases are TGTGCCAGCAGTGAGGACAGAAACTATGGCTACACCTTC. Amino acid sequence: CASSEDRNYGYTF.

The chain recombines TRBV3-1 with TRBJ1-1, with 9 bases identical to TRBD1. Germline V gene sequence: CDR1 LGHDT, CDR2 YNNKEL (reference sequence). This CDR3 is built from 12 residues. J gave up 11 bases and V 3 bases, and 4 bases lay outside the gene matches. The CDR3 DNA follows: TGTGCCAGCAGCCAGGCGGACAGGGGTGCTTTCTTT. Translation: CASSQADRGAFF.